This T cell receptor beta chain was sequenced for a study of identical twins. With 8 bases removed from V and 4 bases from J, the gap between germline ends came to 13 bases. Germline loops: CDR1 DFQATT, CDR2 SNEGSKA (reference sequence). The CDR3 runs to 12 residues. Of note for this clonotype: Its antigen is undetermined.

TCRdb re-called the 5' RACE reads through MiXCR, storing one row per CDR3 protein. The sample includes under 1 million distinct CDR3 sequences, roughly an eighth of them seen just once. Study-wide findings and caveats: Because invariant MAIT and iNKT cells could be present, zero-insertion analyses could be partly confounded.

These data were likewise used in another study, on yellow fever vaccine responses in identical twins. This second study says: Among the twins, the vaccine T cell response reportedly seemed partly convergent and partly personalized.

The TCR comes from a woman aged 18-35 years in good health. Sequenced: PBMCs. The chain uses TRBV20-1 and TRBJ2-3; D might be TRBD2 (5 bases). CDR3 nucleotides: TGCAGTACGAAAACCGGGGCAGATACGCAGTATTTT. Its translation is CSTKTGADTQYF.